Below are 32 T cell receptor beta chains sequenced from a single sample in a study of shared clonotypes between healthy human individuals. Here immunoSEQ multiplex PCR was the method, and the copy in TCRdb shows in-frame clones only, minus some. The data show about 2 million clones, about 95% seen once. Naive CD8 isolation took CD45RO-negative cells positively selected for CCR7 and excluded terminally differentiated effector memory CD45RA+ cells. Sequenced input: naive CD8+ T cells sorted from blood. These receptors originate from a man between 18 and 29 years old in good health.

Only one count was recorded for this clone. The genes are TRBV9 and TRBJ2-5, with D possibly matching TRBD2 (6 bases). Trimming took off 5 bases at V and 7 bases at J, with 15 bases between the two ends. CDR3 length: 13 residues. Germline loops: CDR1 SGDLS, CDR2 YYNGEE. The CDR3 loop reads CASSKEGQGTQYF. As DNA, the CDR3 is TGTGCCAGCAGTAAGGAGGGGCAGGGGACCCAGTACTTC. Variable domain in full (rest from reference TRBV9 and TRBJ2-5): DSGVTQTPKHLITATGQRVTLRCSPRSGDLSVYWYQQSLDQGLQFLIQYYNGEERAKGNILERFSAQQFPDLHSELNLSSLELGDSALYFCASSKEGQGTQYFGPGTRLLVL.

The rearrangement joins TRBV27 to TRBJ2-3; D uncertain. V lost 6 bases and J lost 2, with 12 bases in between. The CDR3 covers 14 residues. Per the germline V gene, CDR1 is MNHEY and CDR2 is SMNVEV (reference sequence). Written as DNA, the CDR3 is TGTGCCAGCAGCTCTATTATGGTCACAGATACGCAGTATTTT. It codes for CASSSIMVTDTQYF.

The CDR3 spells CASSLEGGRDTEAFF. The CDR3 DNA is TGTGCCAGCAGCTTAGAGGGGGGGAGGGACACTGAAGCTTTCTTT. The chain recombines TRBV11-2 with TRBJ1-1; a weak D match, TRBD1 (5 bases). The CDR3 spans 15 residues. Germline CDR1 is SGHAT and CDR2 is FQNNGV. V shed 0 bases and J shed 3 bases, with 11 bases lying between them. Drawing the rest from reference TRBV11-2 and TRBJ1-1, the complete variable domain is EAGVAQSPRYKIIEKRQSVAFWCNPISGHATLYWYQQILGQGPKLLIQFQNNGVVDDSQLPKDRFSAERLKGVDSTLKIQPAKLEDSAVYLCASSLEGGRDTEAFFGQGTRLTVV.

The chain carries TRBV30 and TRBJ2-7; unclear D gene. The CDR3 loop spans 13 amino acids. Germline CDR1 and CDR2: GTSNPN and SVGIG (reference sequence). The germline V and J ends were trimmed by 0 bases and 5 bases, with 11 bases remaining between them. In DNA form, the CDR3 reads TGTGCCTGGAGTGTTGAAGGGCCACACGAGCAGTACTTC. Translated, it gives CAWSVEGPHEQYF.

This clone was found a few times. Other DNA variants within this sample encode the same CDR3. The chain links TRBV5-5 to TRBJ2-7; perhaps D is TRBD1 or TRBD2 (5 bases each). V lost 1 base, J lost 4 bases, and 9 bases lay in between. The CDR3 runs 13 residues. CDR1 and CDR2 from the germline V gene are SGHKS and YYEKEE (reference sequence). For the CDR3, the DNA is TGTGCCAGCAGCTTGTCCTGGGGGTACGAGCAGTACTTC. It specifies CASSLSWGYEQYF.

Notes on this clone: Within the sample, other DNA sequences also encode this same CDR3. The chain combines TRBV27 with TRBJ1-6; possibly TRBD1 for D (6 bases). V dropped 5 bases and J dropped 10 bases, with 12 bases sitting between them. CDR3 length: 13 residues. Germline lookup yields CDR1 MNHEY and CDR2 SMNVEV (reference sequence). The CDR3 region has the DNA TGTGCCAGCAGTCTCTCAGGGGTCTCACCCCTCCACTTT. Protein sequence: CASSLSGVSPLHF.

The chain carries TRBV10-3 and TRBJ1-1; D unclear. The V and J ends lost 2 bases and 1 base respectively, with 5 bases between them. This CDR3 has 13 residues. CDR1 is ENHRY and CDR2 is SYGVKD in the germline V gene. The CDR3 bases are TGTGCCATCAGTGAGGCCAGGAACACTGAAGCTTTCTTT. Protein sequence: CAISEARNTEAFF.

The rearrangement links TRBV14 to TRBJ2-5; D is possibly TRBD1 (6 bases). This CDR3 has 15 residues. V was cut by 4 bases and J by 0 bases, with 12 bases left in between. The germline V gene has CDR1 SGHDN and CDR2 FVKESK. Here the CDR3 DNA reads TGTGCCAGCAGCCCTGGACAGACGTACCAAGAGACCCAGTACTTC. This codes for CASSPGQTYQETQYF.

In its sample, this clone was seen a few times. The V and J genes are TRBV11-2 and TRBJ1-2, with 7 bases fitting TRBD1. Germline V gene sequence: CDR1 SGHAT, CDR2 FQNNGV. Trimming cost V 5 bases and J 6 bases; bases outside gene matches: 9. CDR3 size: 14 residues. For the CDR3, the DNA is TGTGCCAGCAGCATCCAAAGGGGGCGCGATGGCTACACCTTC. Its translation is CASSIQRGRDGYTF.

The rearrangement links TRBV7-8 to TRBJ1-6; 7 bases are shared with TRBD1. Per germline, CDR1 SGHVS and CDR2 FQNEAQ. J was trimmed by 8 bases and V by 0 bases; bases with no gene match: 7. CDR3 length: 16 amino acids. The CDR3 DNA reads TGTGCCAGCAGCTTAGCGCTCTGGGACAGTTATTCACCCCTCCACTTT. It yields the protein CASSLALWDSYSPLHF.

This CDR3 is CASSVGSPETQYF. The CDR3 DNA reads as TGTGCCAGCAGCGTAGGGTCTCCAGAGACCCAGTACTTC. This rearrangement joins TRBV9 to TRBJ2-5; D ambiguous. Germline CDR1 reads SGDLS; CDR2 reads YYNGEE. The CDR3 covers 13 residues. V gave up 0 bases and J gave up 4 bases, with 7 bases separating them.

Note on this clone: Germline is not matched at one junction end, which may reflect a read error. This rearrangement joins TRBV7-9 to TRBJ1-1, with D possibly being TRBD1 (6 bases). The CDR3 sequence is 12 residues long. Germline V gene lookup returns CDR1 SEHNR and CDR2 FQNEAQ (reference sequence). CDR3 sequence (DNA): TGTGCCAGCAGCCCTATCTACTGGGGGGCTTTTTTT. Its protein product is CASSPIYWGAFF.

J is TRBJ2-7 and V is TRBV6-1; 8 bases are shared with TRBD1. The length of the CDR3 is 15 residues. Germline V gene sequence: CDR1 MNHNS, CDR2 SASEGT. V dropped 2 bases and J dropped 0; count of bases not matched to a gene: 3. The CDR3 coding sequence is TGTGCCAGCAGTGAATTGACAGGGGACTCCTACGAGCAGTACTTC. Translated, it gives CASSELTGDSYEQYF.

In this sample, this clone turned up a few times. J is TRBJ2-1 and V is TRBV9; the D gene is possibly TRBD2 (6 bases). The CDR3 sequence is 14 residues long. Germline V gene lookup returns CDR1 SGDLS and CDR2 YYNGEE. Trimming removed 4 bases from V and 13 bases from J, with 21 bases in between. CDR3 DNA sequence: TGTGCCAGCAGCTCCAGACTAGGAGGGGTGGGTCAGTTCTTC. This gives the protein CASSSRLGGVGQFF.

V usage is TRBV27 and J usage is TRBJ2-2; a possible D gene is TRBD1 (6 bases). The germline gives CDR1 MNHEY, CDR2 SMNVEV (reference sequence). The CDR3 runs 16 residues. Trimming pared 3 bases from V and 5 bases from J, leaving 16 bases between. In DNA form, the CDR3 reads TGTGCCAGCAGTTTGCTTGGGGGCGCGAGGACCGGGGAGCTGTTTTTT. It is translated as CASSLLGGARTGELFF.

The chain has TRBV7-9 and TRBJ1-4, with D perhaps matching TRBD1 (5 bases). The CDR3 is made up of 17 amino acids. CDR1 is SEHNR and CDR2 is FQNEAQ in the germline V gene (reference sequence). Between the trimmed V and J ends, which lost 1 base and 3 bases, there was a span of 15 bases. CDR3 bases: TGTGCCAGCAGCTTAGGTGGAGTGACAGCGGCTAATGAAAAACTGTTTTTT. This translates into CASSLGGVTAANEKLFF.

The chain uses TRBV15 and TRBJ2-1; 9 positions agree with TRBD2. Germline V CDR1 and CDR2: LNHNV, YYDKDF (reference sequence). The length of the CDR3 is 17 residues. V trimming: 3 bases; J trimming: 4 bases; junction bases outside the gene matches: 10. The CDR3 region is CATSSFSQREAYNEQFF. DNA of the CDR3: TGTGCCACCAGCAGTTTTTCTCAGCGGGAGGCGTACAATGAGCAGTTCTTC. Complete variable domain (other parts from reference TRBV15 and TRBJ2-1): DAMVIQNPRYQVTQFGKPVTLSCSQTLNHNVMYWYQQKSSQAPKLLFHYYDKDFNNEADTPDNFQSRRPNTSFCFLDIRSPGLGDTAMYLCATSSFSQREAYNEQFFGPGTRLTVL.

This sequence joins TRBV19 and TRBJ1-3; D is ambiguous. V lost 7 bases and J lost 0, with 22 bases in between. The CDR3 loop spans 18 amino acids. Germline CDR1 reads LNHDA; CDR2 reads SQIVND (reference sequence). As DNA, the CDR3 is TGTGCCAGTAATGACCCTTCAGGTGCATTCTACTCTGGAAACACCATATATTTT. As protein: CASNDPSGAFYSGNTIYF.

Of note for this clone: The junction shows a germline mismatch at one end, possibly a read error. The V call is TRBV7-7, the J call TRBJ2-1; 10 nucleotides match TRBD2. Germline CDR1 SSHAT, CDR2 FNYEAQ (reference sequence). CDR3 length: 15 amino acids. This CDR3 is CASSLRAGGYNEQFF. CDR3 DNA: TGTGCTAGCAGCTTAAGAGCGGGAGGGTACAATGAGCAGTTCTTC.

The chain uses TRBV7-3 and TRBJ2-2; the D gene is possibly TRBD1 (5 bases). Germline V gene lookup returns CDR1 SGHTA and CDR2 FQGTGA. V was trimmed by 3 bases and J by 5 bases, leaving 13 bases between them. CDR3 size: 15 residues. The CDR3 sequence is CASSFVQGGTGELFF. For the CDR3, the DNA is TGTGCCAGCAGCTTCGTGCAGGGTGGGACCGGGGAGCTGTTTTTT. The whole variable domain, remainder taken from reference TRBV7-3 and TRBJ2-2, is GAGVSQTPSNKVTEKGKYVELRCDPISGHTALYWYRQSLGQGPEFLIYFQGTGAADDSGLPNDRFFAVRPEGSVSTLKIQRTERGDSAVYLCASSFVQGGTGELFFGEGSRLTVL.

This rearrangement joins TRBV28 to TRBJ1-4; D is perhaps TRBD1 (5 bases). V was cut by 5 bases and J by 7 bases, with 17 bases left in between. This CDR3 has 15 residues. Germline V gene data show CDR1 as MDHEN and CDR2 as SYDVKM. The DNA for the CDR3 is TGTGCCAGCAGTCCGACCGGGACCACAGGTGAAAAACTGTTTTTT. Translating it yields CASSPTGTTGEKLFF.

The CDR3 coding sequence is TGTGCCAGCAGCCAAGGATTAGGGGGCCCTGAAGCTTTCTTT. It yields the protein CASSQGLGGPEAFF. This chain uses TRBV4-2 with TRBJ1-1, with TRBD1 identical over 7 bases. This CDR3 region has 14 residues. Germline trimming cut 1 base from V and 6 bases from J; bases unmatched to any gene: 5. Germline lookup yields CDR1 LGHNA and CDR2 YNFKEQ.

The chain carries TRBV5-8 and TRBJ2-3; 12 nucleotides line up with TRBD2. The CDR3 runs to 17 residues. Trimming removed 4 bases from V and 0 bases from J; junction bases left unmatched: 6. Germline assignment: CDR1 SGHTS and CDR2 YDEGEE. CDR3 sequence: CASSVGLAGTSTDTQYF. CDR3 bases: TGTGCCAGCAGCGTAGGACTAGCGGGGACTAGCACAGATACGCAGTATTTT.

As concerns this clone: It is unclear where the CDR3 begins or ends on the DNA, so no DNA is shown, and the CDR3 is as TCRdb lists it. V usage is TRBV6-1 and J usage is TRBJ2-7; no DNA check was done on the table's D call, TRBD1. In germline, CDR1 is MNHNS, CDR2 SASEGT. The CDR3 numbers 14 amino acids, ends counted. The CDR3 loop reads CASSILADSYEQYF.

On this clone itself: Other nucleotide sequences in the sample specify the same CDR3. This rearrangement joins TRBV6-1 to TRBJ1-5; D remains unclear. This CDR3 comprises 15 residues. Trimming left V 1 base short and J 7 bases short, with 14 bases between. Germline-derived CDR1 and CDR2 are MNHNS and SASEGT. In nucleotides, the CDR3 is TGTGCCAGCAGTGAAGTTGGAGGGTCAGGACAGCCCCAGCATTTT. Residues: CASSEVGGSGQPQHF.

Comments on this clone: Other DNA variants within this sample encode the same CDR3. The V call is TRBV6-1, the J call TRBJ2-7; D may be TRBD2 (6 bases). The CDR3 is made up of 13 amino acids. Germline V gene data show CDR1 as MNHNS and CDR2 as SASEGT. The ends were cut back, 3 bases at V and 4 bases at J, with 10 bases in the middle. The CDR3 sequence is CASSEAGSYEQYF. CDR3 DNA sequence: TGTGCCAGCAGTGAGGCGGGGAGTTACGAGCAGTACTTC.

Note on this clone: At one end the junction does not follow the germline gene, possibly because of a read error. CDR3 amino acids: CASSGSKGDTQYF. CDR3 DNA sequence: TGTGCTAGCAGCGGGAGTAAAGGCGATACGCAGTATTTT. This chain uses TRBV7-7 with TRBJ2-3; TRBD2 matches at 8 bases. The CDR3 has 13 residues. CDR1 is SSHAT and CDR2 is FNYEAQ in the germline V gene (reference sequence). Using reference TRBV7-7 and TRBJ2-3 for the parts outside the CDR3, the full variable domain is GAGVSQSPRYKVTKRGQDVTLRCDPISSHATLYWYQQALGQGPEFLTYFNYEAQPDKSGLPSDRFSAERPEGSISTLTIQRTEQRDSAMYRCASSGSKGDTQYFGPGTRLTVL.

This chain connects TRBV5-1 to TRBJ2-1, with D perhaps matching TRBD2 (6 bases). In germline, CDR1 is SGHRS, CDR2 YFSETQ. Trimming pared 5 bases from V and 2 bases from J, leaving 11 bases between. CDR3 length equals 14 residues. The CDR3 here is CASRISGTYNEQFF. CDR3 nucleotide sequence: TGCGCCAGCAGAATTAGCGGAACCTACAATGAGCAGTTCTTC.

This rearrangement joins TRBV25-1 to TRBJ2-2; D is uncertain. This CDR3 is 13 amino acids long. Trimming removed 3 bases at V and 6 bases at J, with 8 bases between. From germline, CDR1 is MGHDK and CDR2 SYGVNS. DNA for the CDR3: TGTGCCAGCAGTGATACGGAGTCCGGGGAGCTGTTTTTT. This sequence encodes CASSDTESGELFF.

The rearrangement uses TRBV11-2 and TRBJ1-2, with 8 nucleotides matching TRBD1. After removal of 5 bases from V and 2 bases from J, the junction contained 13 bases not matched to a gene. This CDR3 spans 17 amino acids. The germline V gene has CDR1 SGHAT and CDR2 FQNNGV. For the CDR3, the DNA is TGTGCCAGCAGCCCCGGGGCAGGGGGCATAGTGAACTATGGCTACACCTTC. Protein product: CASSPGAGGIVNYGYTF.

The gene calls are TRBV6-6 and TRBJ1-1, with 8 bases that match TRBD1. Germline V lookup: CDR1 MNHNY, CDR2 SVGAGI (reference sequence). The CDR3 spans 16 residues. Germline trimming cut 6 bases from V and 1 base from J; bases unmatched to any gene: 10. In nucleotides, the CDR3 is TGTGCCAGCAGCCGATCTTCCGGGACAGGGAACACTGAAGCTTTCTTT. Protein: CASSRSSGTGNTEAFF.

The rearrangement joins TRBV7-2 to TRBJ2-2; TRBD1 is a possible D gene (5 bases). Germline lookup yields CDR1 SGHTA and CDR2 FQGNSA. V lost 5 bases and J lost 3, with 13 bases in between. CDR3 length: 15 residues. Written as DNA, the CDR3 is TGTGCCAGCAGCCCAGGACAACTGGACACCGGGGAGCTGTTTTTT. Translating it yields CASSPGQLDTGELFF.